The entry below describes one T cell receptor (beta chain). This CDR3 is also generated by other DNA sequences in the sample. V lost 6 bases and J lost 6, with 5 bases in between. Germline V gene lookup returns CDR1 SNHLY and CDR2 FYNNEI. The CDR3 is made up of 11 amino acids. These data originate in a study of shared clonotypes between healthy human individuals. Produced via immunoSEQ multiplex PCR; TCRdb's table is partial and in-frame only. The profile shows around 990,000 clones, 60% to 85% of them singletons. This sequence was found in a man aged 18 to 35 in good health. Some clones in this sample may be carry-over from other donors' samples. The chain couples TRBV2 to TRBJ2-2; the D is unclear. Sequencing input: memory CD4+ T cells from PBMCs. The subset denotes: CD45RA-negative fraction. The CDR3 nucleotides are TGTGCCAGCAGGTATTCCGGGGAGCTGTTTTTT. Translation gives CASRYSGELFF.